The source of this T cell receptor beta chain is a study of cytomegalovirus exposure and HLA in healthy donors. Findings and limits, study-wide: As was reported, the HLA-A and HLA-B alleles of most subjects were accurately predicted from TCR beta sequences. Across donors, presence/absence analyses took sequencing depth to be roughly uniform. A later analysis appeared to link common viral pathogens to several of the most significant clusters.

A multiplex PCR was run with 60 Vbeta primers and 13 Jbeta primers. The repertoire was sequenced with immunoSEQ multiplex PCR; TCRdb's copy has only in-frame clones and lacks some. The sample lists 130,000 or so clones; about 74% were seen once. This CDR3 spans 15 amino acids. V was clipped by 5 bases and J by 3 bases, with 11 bases between them. Germline V gives CDR1 LNHDA, CDR2 SQIVND (reference sequence). This clone has a handful of counts. Its antigen is unidentified. V and J are TRBV19 and TRBJ2-6; no definite D call. Sequenced sample: PBMCs. This TCR was sampled from a man in his late teens or twenties in good health and CMV-seropositive. CDR3 nucleotides: TGTGCCAGTAGTCCCCACAGTGGTGGGGCCAACGTCCTGACTTTC. As protein: CASSPHSGGANVLTF.